The 23 T cell receptor beta chains below were found in one sample sequenced in a study of tumor and adjacent non-tumor tissue in lung cancer. TCRbeta libraries were built with three rounds of nested PCR, modified from ARM-PCR. Each CDR3 protein is one row after TCRdb ran MiXCR on the multiplex PCR reads. The table has roughly 74,000 distinct CDR3 sequences, 76% seen once. RNA was extracted from bulk tissue without any cell sorting. The normal lung tissue was taken more than 3 cm from the tumor edge. Sequencing input: distant non-tumor lung tissue. The receptors were gathered from a man in his 70s with non-small cell lung cancer.

Comments on this clonotype: The junction and the germline gene differ at one end; a read error may be behind it. This chain uses TRBV29-1 with TRBJ2-7; D unclear. The CDR3 loop spans 12 amino acids. The germline V gene encodes CDR1 SQVTM and CDR2 ANQGSEA. The CDR3 here is CSVLAASYEKYF. The CDR3 DNA reads as TGCAGCGTTCTTGCTGCGTCCTACGAGAAGTACTTC.

About this clonotype: At one end, the junction sequence differs from germline, possibly due to a read error. The chain joins TRBV7-9 to TRBJ1-6; D unclear. The CDR3 length is 12 residues. In germline, CDR1 is SEHNR, CDR2 FQNEAQ (reference sequence). CDR3: CVSSNRRSPLHF. In DNA form, the CDR3 reads TGTGTCAGCAGCAACAGACGTTCACCCCTCCACTTT.

V usage is TRBV6-5 and J usage is TRBJ2-6; 12 nucleotides line up with TRBD1. Germline loops: CDR1 MNHEY, CDR2 SVGAGI. Trimming cost V 4 bases and J 13 bases; bases outside gene matches: 14. CDR3 length equals 17 residues. CDR3 in amino acids: CASSSGTGGSGVKVLTF. The CDR3 nucleotides read TGTGCCAGCAGTTCCGGGACAGGGGGCTCCGGGGTCAAGGTCCTGACTTTC.

V usage is TRBV11-1 and J usage is TRBJ2-2; either TRBD1 or TRBD2 may supply D (5 bases each). Deletions cut 1 base from V and 3 bases from J, with 15 bases between. The CDR3 has 17 amino acids. Germline loops: CDR1 SGHAT, CDR2 FQDESV (reference sequence). The CDR3 DNA reads as TGTGCCAGCAGCTTAGGGTGCTGGACACTAGACACCGGGGAGCTGTTTTTT. Amino acids: CASSLGCWTLDTGELFF.

A note on this clonotype: Mismatch with germline at one junction end may stem from a read error. The chain combines TRBV29-1 with TRBJ2-1; no firm D call. CDR1 SQVTM and CDR2 ANQGSEA come from the germline V gene. There are 13 residues in the CDR3. CDR3 in DNA: TGCAGCGTTGAGGATGAAGTAAACAATGAACAGTTCTTC. As protein: CSVEDEVNNEQFF.

In the case of this clonotype: The junction does not match germline at one end; this may be a read error. The chain uses TRBV11-2 and TRBJ2-3; the match to TRBD2 covers 11 bases. The length of the CDR3 is 17 residues. Per germline, CDR1 SGHAT and CDR2 FQNNGV. CDR3 loop: CASSPRLAGRYRDTQYF. In DNA, the CDR3 is TGTGCCAGCAGCCCTAGACTAGCGGGGAGGTATCGAGATACGCAATATTTT. Drawing the rest from reference TRBV11-2 and TRBJ2-3, the complete variable domain is EAGVAQSPRYKIIEKRQSVAFWCNPISGHATLYWYQQILGQGPKLLIQFQNNGVVDDSQLPKDRFSAERLKGVDSTLKIQPAKLEDSAVYLCASSPRLAGRYRDTQYFGPGTRLTVL.

A remark on this clonotype: This may arise from a read error, as a much more abundant clone is one base away. The chain joins TRBV4-2 to TRBJ1-1; D is unclear. Germline V gives CDR1 LGHNA, CDR2 YNFKEQ. The CDR3 extends over 15 amino acids. CDR3: CANSQVGVGDTEAFF. CDR3 sequence (DNA): TGTGCCAACAGCCAAGTCGGGGTTGGCGACACTGAAGCTTTCTTT.

In regard to this clonotype: A junction end diverges from the germline sequence, so it may reflect a read error. This rearrangement joins TRBV6-1 to TRBJ1-4, with TRBD1 identical over 7 bases. Germline CDR1 is MNHNS and CDR2 is SASEGT. The CDR3 runs to 14 residues. DNA for the CDR3: TGTGCTAGCACCGACAGGGCAACTAGTGAAAAACTGTTTTTT. It yields the protein CASTDRATSEKLFF.

This clonotype was counted between two and nine times. This chain connects TRBV11-2 to TRBJ2-7, with 9 bases lining up with TRBD1. The junction had 5 bases not matched to a gene; V was cut back by 5 bases and J by 0 bases. Germline CDR1 reads SGHAT; CDR2 reads FQNNGV. There are 15 residues in the CDR3. As DNA, the CDR3 is TGTGCCAGCAGCCTCGGGACAGGGACCTCCTACGAGCAGTACTTC. This translates into CASSLGTGTSYEQYF.

This clonotype has only one observation. The missing conserved phenylalanine or tryptophan at the end of this CDR3 makes a read error likely. The limits of the CDR3 on the DNA are not certain, so only TCRdb's listed CDR3 is given. CDR3 in amino acids: CASSATRGNYGYSL. This sequence joins TRBV11-2 and TRBJ1-2; TRBD1 is the table's D call, not checked against the DNA. Counting both end residues, the CDR3 totals 14 amino acids. Germline V lookup: CDR1 SGHAT, CDR2 FQNNGV.

Points on this clonotype: The junction departs from the called germline gene at one end, perhaps through a read error. The chain links TRBV11-3 to TRBJ1-1; D call uncertain. Germline assignment: CDR1 SGHNT and CDR2 YENEEA. The CDR3 runs 13 residues. The CDR3 DNA reads as TGTGACAGCAGCCCCCCTAGGAACACTGAAGCTTTCTTT. It specifies CDSSPPRNTEAFF.

With respect to this clonotype: An end of the junction does not agree with germline; a read error may underlie this. The rearrangement uses TRBV28 and TRBJ2-3; possibly TRBD2 for D (5 bases). The germline V gene has CDR1 MDHEN and CDR2 SYDVKM. The CDR3 length is 14 residues. This CDR3 reads CAGSFPPLADTQYF. The CDR3 bases are TGTGCCGGCAGTTTCCCCCCGCTAGCAGATACGCAGTATTTC.

This clonotype has just one count. The chain uses TRBV29-1 and TRBJ2-6; tentatively, D is TRBD2 (5 bases). V shed 0 bases and J shed 1 base, with 16 bases lying between them. This CDR3 has 18 amino acids. The germline V gene has CDR1 SQVTM and CDR2 ANQGSEA. The CDR3 DNA follows: TGCAGCGTTGAAGATACGACTACCCCCCGGTCTGGGGCCAACGTCCTGACTTTC. This gives the protein CSVEDTTTPRSGANVLTF.

Of note for this clonotype: One junction end does not reproduce the germline sequence, and a read error may be involved. The chain combines TRBV12-3 or TRBV12-4 with TRBJ2-5, with 10 bases fitting TRBD2. This CDR3 is built from 15 residues. CDR3 sequence reads: CASSKLAGVVETQYF. CDR3 bases: TGCGCCAGCAGCAAGCTAGCGGGAGTGGTGGAGACCCAGTACTTC.

The V and J genes are TRBV11-3 and TRBJ2-3, with D perhaps matching TRBD2 (5 bases). From germline, CDR1 is SGHNT and CDR2 YENEEA. This CDR3 spans 15 amino acids. CDR3 sequence: CTGTRREVNTDTQYF. The CDR3 region has the DNA TGTACCGGTACCCGTCGGGAAGTAAACACAGATACGCAGTATTTT.

The gene calls are TRBV14 and TRBJ2-3; 11 positions match TRBD2. The CDR3 covers 18 residues. Per the germline V gene, CDR1 is SGHDN and CDR2 is FVKESK. Unmatched junction bases numbered 8, after V lost 1 base and J lost 2 bases. This CDR3 is CASSQGAPSGGSTDTQYF. The CDR3 coding sequence is TGTGCCAGCAGCCAAGGAGCCCCTAGCGGGGGGTCCACAGATACGCAGTATTTT.

This clonotype was counted at least ten times. This likely comes from a read error, as the CDR3 has no conserved phenylalanine or tryptophan at its end. J is TRBJ2-5 and V is TRBV29-1; a weak D match, TRBD1 (6 bases). The CDR3 runs to 13 residues. The V gene's germline CDR1 is SQVTM and CDR2 ANQGSEA. The CDR3 region has the DNA TGCAGAGTGGAAGACAGGTTAAAAGAGACACAGTACTTA. Its translation: CRVEDRLKETQYL.

CDR3 bases: TGTGCCAGCAGTGCGGTCGTAAACCAGTATGGCTACACCTTC. Protein product: CASSAVVNQYGYTF. This rearrangement joins TRBV6-1 to TRBJ1-2, with no clear D. V dropped 4 bases and J dropped 5 bases, with 14 bases sitting between them. This CDR3 has 14 amino acids. Germline lookup yields CDR1 MNHNS and CDR2 SASEGT.

This clonotype was seen a handful of times. This rearrangement joins TRBV7-8 to TRBJ2-7; tentatively, D is TRBD1 (5 bases). Germline V gene data show CDR1 as SGHVS and CDR2 as FQNEAQ. This CDR3 has 16 residues. V was trimmed by 0 bases and J by 0 bases, leaving 12 bases between them. The DNA of the CDR3 is TGTGCCAGCAGCTTAGCTTTGGCGCAGGGCTCCTACGAGCAGTACTTC. Protein: CASSLALAQGSYEQYF.

As for this clonotype: The junction and the germline gene differ at one end; a read error may be behind it. V usage is TRBV20-1 and J usage is TRBJ1-3, with 7 bases lining up with TRBD1. Germline CDR1 and CDR2: DFQATT and SNEGSKA (reference sequence). The CDR3 runs to 16 residues. Written as DNA, the CDR3 is TGCAGTGCTACTACCAGGACAGGACACTCTGGAAACACCCTATATTTT. It specifies CSATTRTGHSGNTLYF.

Turning to this clonotype: The germline gene is not matched at one end of the junction; a read error may be the cause. The chain has TRBV11-3 and TRBJ2-2; possibly TRBD1 or TRBD2 for D (5 bases each). This CDR3 comprises 16 residues. Germline V gene lookup returns CDR1 SGHNT and CDR2 YENEEA. In nucleotides, the CDR3 is TGTGTCAGCACCGATGGGGCGAGGGATCGTGGCGGGGAGCTGTTTTTT. Its protein product is CVSTDGARDRGGELFF.

The V call is TRBV6-2 or TRBV6-3, the J call TRBJ1-1, with D tentatively TRBD1 (5 bases). The germline V gene encodes CDR1 MNHEY and CDR2 SVGEGT. V dropped 10 bases and J dropped 8 bases, with 23 bases sitting between them. The CDR3 extends over 14 amino acids. As DNA, the CDR3 is TGTGCCAATACCTTTTGTGGACAAAGAAGAGAAGCTTTCTTT. The encoded protein is CANTFCGQRREAFF.

With respect to this clonotype: The germline gene is not matched at one end of the junction; a read error may be the cause. The chain has TRBV7-9 and TRBJ1-6; 7 bases fit TRBD1. CDR3 length: 12 amino acids. Germline V gene data show CDR1 as SEHNR and CDR2 as FQNEAQ (reference sequence). The CDR3 spells CASSNRGSLLYF. The CDR3 bases are TGTGCTAGCAGCAACAGGGGTTCACTCCTCTACTTT. Based on the CDR3 plus reference TRBV7-9 and TRBJ1-6, the full variable domain is DTGVSQNPRHKITKRGQNVTFRCDPISEHNRLYWYRQTLGQGPEFLTYFQNEAQLEKSRLLSDRFSAERPKGSFSTLEIQRTEQGDSAMYLCASSNRGSLLYFGNGTRLTVT.